This T cell receptor beta chain was documented in a study of tumor-infiltrating lymphocytes in primary liver carcinoma. Study-wide background: Sample yields of productive TCRbeta reads, ranging from roughly 3.65 to 7.13 million, were similar across tissue types.

The study extracted blood RNA from unsorted whole blood and also extracted germline DNA. Chronic HBV infection affected patients, none of whom had received treatment. Whole-study results and caveats: Top-250-clone fractions were significantly higher in tumors than in blood (p = 0.039).

The CDR3 extends over 13 amino acids. Trimming cost V 6 bases and J 0 bases; bases outside gene matches: 2. CDR1 MNHEY and CDR2 SVGAGI come from the germline V gene. The researchers produced TCR beta cDNA from roughly 550 ng total RNA with a constant-region primer. Libraries for TCR beta were built through three nested multiplex PCR rounds, which together made up a slightly modified ARM-PCR procedure. The first two PCR rounds used TRBV1-TRBV30 forward primers with a C-beta reverse primer, about 10 cycles each. Each CDR3 protein gets one entry after TCRdb re-called the multiplex PCR reads with MiXCR. This table holds approximately 310,000 distinct CDR3 sequences, more than 55% found once. In its sample, this clonotype was seen many times. The antigen is unknown.

This clonotype was obtained from a man in his forties or fifties with primary liver carcinoma and hepatitis B virus infection. The sequenced sample consisted of peripheral blood. The V and J genes are TRBV6-5 and TRBJ2-7, with 7 bases that match TRBD2. The CDR3, as DNA: TGTGCCAGCAGGAGCGGGAACTCCTACGAGCAGTACTTC. It yields the protein CASRSGNSYEQYF.